This note documents a single TCR beta chain sequence. Distinct nucleotide sequences in the sample also encode this CDR3. Per the germline V gene, CDR1 is SQVTM and CDR2 is ANQGSEA. The CDR3 is 14 amino acids. The V segment lost 5 bases and the J segment 1 base; nucleotides outside the gene matches: 2. This sample was included in a study of blood T cell repertoires in COVID-19. Study-wide background: The United States, Italy and Spain provided the acute and convalescent COVID-19 samples. Sample material is recorded as cDNA or gDNA derived from T cells, B-cell-depleted T cells, or PBMCs.

Original analysis: Cell counts per sample came from amplifying reference gene primers. The repertoire was sequenced with immunoSEQ multiplex PCR; TCRdb's copy has only in-frame clones and lacks some. From that table come the V and J calls and clone size; the DNA was used to work out D and trimming. Of fewer than 200,000 clones in the sample, 76% were seen once. The sample was peripheral blood. This chain uses TRBV29-1 with TRBJ1-3; 10 bases agree with TRBD1. This sequence was found in a woman aged 45-65 years with active or convalescent COVID-19. CDR3 sequence: CSVRTGGSGNTIYF. The CDR3, as DNA: TGCAGCGTTCGGACAGGGGGGTCTGGAAACACCATATATTTT.